Below, 20 T cell receptor beta chains from the same sample are listed, as sequenced in a study of blood T cell repertoires in COVID-19. Profiled with immunoSEQ multiplex PCR; TCRdb holds only in-frame clones, not every one. The sample yields roughly 300,000 clones, approximately 92% seen once. Sequences were obtained from peripheral blood. These TCRs come from a woman aged 30 to 39 with COVID-19, enrolled during active disease.

This chain joins TRBV4-1 and TRBJ2-1; the match to TRBD1 covers 7 bases. The germline gives CDR1 MGHRA, CDR2 YSYEKL. The CDR3 spans 17 residues. V lost 1 base and J lost 0; bases outside the gene matches: 6. The CDR3 DNA reads as TGCGCCAGCAGCCAAGCTGGCCCAGGGGGCTCCTACAATGAGCAGTTCTTC. Protein sequence: CASSQAGPGGSYNEQFF.

The chain has TRBV5-6 and TRBJ2-3, with unresolved D. CDR3 length: 15 residues. With 0 bases removed from V and 1 base from J, the gap between germline ends came to 9 bases. The V gene's germline CDR1 is SGHDT and CDR2 YYEEEE. The CDR3 protein is CASSLGAAGTDTQYF. In DNA, the CDR3 is TGTGCCAGCAGCTTGGGAGCCGCCGGCACAGATACGCAGTATTTT.

This rearrangement joins TRBV4-1 to TRBJ2-1, with a tentative D call TRBD1 (5 bases). V was clipped by 1 base and J by 0 bases, with 10 bases between them. Germline CDR1 is MGHRA and CDR2 is YSYEKL. The CDR3 is made up of 16 amino acids. The CDR3 region has the DNA TGCGCCAGCAGCCAAGCCCGACAGAGCTCCTACAATGAGCAGTTCTTC. Its protein is CASSQARQSSYNEQFF.

The rearrangement joins TRBV5-1 to TRBJ2-1; D unresolved. V shed 1 base and J shed 7 bases, with 12 bases lying between them. This CDR3 is built from 14 residues. The germline V gene has CDR1 SGHRS and CDR2 YFSETQ. CDR3 sequence (DNA): TGCGCCAGCAGCTTGCTAACCCTCGGGAATGAGCAGTTCTTC. Amino acid sequence: CASSLLTLGNEQFF.

The CDR3 DNA is TGTGCCAGCAGTACACAAGCGTCAACCACCTACGAGCAGTACTTC. This translates into CASSTQASTTYEQYF. V gene TRBV2 combines with J gene TRBJ2-7; D is unresolved. The CDR3 extends over 15 amino acids. Looked up from germline, CDR1 is SNHLY and CDR2 is FYNNEI. V was cut by 5 bases and J by 2 bases, with 16 bases left in between.

The rearrangement uses TRBV6-6 and TRBJ2-7; 12 nucleotides match TRBD2. V was clipped by 6 bases and J by 4 bases; unmatched bases: 4. The CDR3 runs to 14 residues. Germline CDR1 reads MNHNY; CDR2 reads SVGAGI (reference sequence). CDR3 sequence: CASRGTSGPYEQYF. The CDR3 DNA reads as TGTGCCAGCAGGGGGACTAGCGGGCCTTACGAGCAGTACTTC.

Turning to this clone: In the same sample, other DNA sequences code for this CDR3. The genes are TRBV5-1 and TRBJ2-5, with 9 bases identical to TRBD2. CDR3 length: 15 residues. The trim removed 4 bases at V and 4 bases at J, leaving 8 bases unmatched. CDR1 SGHRS and CDR2 YFSETQ come from the germline V gene. The CDR3, as DNA: TGCGCCAGCAGCCCCGGGTTAGCGGGAGTAGAGACCCAGTACTTC. This translates into CASSPGLAGVETQYF.

V and J are TRBV2 and TRBJ2-7, with TRBD2 identical over 8 bases. Germline lookup yields CDR1 SNHLY and CDR2 FYNNEI. V was pared by 6 bases and J by 4 bases, with 14 bases of the junction left unmatched. The CDR3 has 16 residues. CDR3 protein: CASRFGQRETSYEQYF. For the CDR3, the DNA is TGTGCCAGCAGATTTGGACAGCGGGAGACTAGTTACGAGCAGTACTTC.

The V gene is TRBV29-1, the J gene TRBJ1-4; TRBD1 aligns across 7 bases. The CDR3 sequence is 13 residues long. V was clipped by 6 bases and J by 7 bases; unmatched bases: 8. Germline V gene data show CDR1 as SQVTM and CDR2 as ANQGSEA. The CDR3 bases are TGCAGCGTCGAGGGGGCACAAGGTGAAAAACTGTTTTTT. Protein sequence: CSVEGAQGEKLFF.

This chain connects TRBV6-4 to TRBJ1-6; D is undetermined. The CDR3 is made up of 18 amino acids. The V end lost 1 base, the J end lost 5 bases, and 18 bases lay between the germline ends. Germline V gene sequence: CDR1 MRHNA, CDR2 SNTAGT. CDR3 loop: CASSDFLWREVDNSPLHF. CDR3 DNA sequence: TGTGCCAGCAGTGACTTTCTTTGGAGGGAAGTGGATAATTCACCCCTCCACTTT.

The chain combines TRBV5-1 with TRBJ1-1; D is possibly TRBD1 (5 bases). The ends were cut back, 1 base at V and 2 bases at J, with 12 bases in the middle. From germline, CDR1 is SGHRS and CDR2 YFSETQ. The CDR3 sequence is 15 residues long. CDR3 DNA sequence: TGCGCCAGCAGCTTGTCCCAGGGCCATAACACTGAAGCTTTCTTT. Protein product: CASSLSQGHNTEAFF.

The chain combines TRBV6-2 or TRBV6-3 with TRBJ1-2; 7 bases map to TRBD1. The CDR3 is 14 amino acids. Germline CDR1 MNHEY, CDR2 SVGEGT. V lost 6 bases and J lost 6; bases outside the gene matches: 10. DNA for the CDR3: TGTGCCAGCAGCCCGATGGGACAGATAAATGGCTACACCTTC. Translating it yields CASSPMGQINGYTF.

This clone has just one count. V and J are TRBV6-1 and TRBJ2-7; perhaps TRBD1 as D (5 bases). V was pared by 2 bases and J by 2 bases, with 16 bases between. This CDR3 spans 16 amino acids. CDR1 and CDR2 (germline): MNHNS, SASEGT. The CDR3 DNA sequence: TGTGCCAGCAGTGAATCGATTTTAGTGACAGCCTACGAGCAGTACTTC. This encodes CASSESILVTAYEQYF.

The rearrangement uses TRBV30 and TRBJ2-7; D might be TRBD1 (7 bases). The V end was cut by 3 bases, the J end by 2 bases, with 11 bases between. CDR3 length: 13 residues. Germline-derived CDR1 and CDR2 are GTSNPN and SVGIG (reference sequence). CDR3 DNA sequence: TGTGCCTGGAGCTCAGGGGGGACCTACGAGCAGTACTTC. Its protein product is CAWSSGGTYEQYF. The complete variable domain, with remaining parts taken from reference TRBV30 and TRBJ2-7, reads SQTIHQWPATLVQPVGSPLSLECTVEGTSNPNLYWYRQAAGRGLQLLFYSVGIGQISSEVPQNLSASRPQDRQFILSSKKLLLSDSGFYLCAWSSGGTYEQYFGPGTRLTVT.

V and J are TRBV6-6 and TRBJ2-1, with D unresolved. Germline CDR1 reads MNHNY; CDR2 reads SVGAGI (reference sequence). The V and J ends lost 0 bases and 3 bases respectively, with 6 bases between them. The length of the CDR3 is 14 residues. CDR3 sequence reads: CASSYSAGYNEQFF. In DNA, the CDR3 is TGTGCCAGCAGTTACTCAGCCGGCTACAATGAGCAGTTCTTC.

The rearrangement joins TRBV10-3 to TRBJ2-2; 7 nucleotides agree with TRBD2. The CDR3 has 14 amino acids. Germline trimming cut 7 bases from V and 2 bases from J; bases unmatched to any gene: 4. In germline, CDR1 is ENHRY, CDR2 SYGVKD. CDR3 sequence (DNA): TGTGCCATCATGGGAGGGGACAACACCGGGGAGCTGTTTTTT. It encodes CAIMGGDNTGELFF.

This clone was detected only once. Other DNA sequences in the sample encode the same CDR3. CDR3 sequence (DNA): TGTGCCAGCTCGAGGGGAGGGCGGACAGGGATGAACACTGAAGCTTTCTTT. Amino acid sequence: CASSRGGRTGMNTEAFF. The chain has TRBV18 and TRBJ1-1; TRBD1 agrees at 8 bases. The CDR3 spans 17 residues. V shed 6 bases and J 0 bases; nucleotides not matched to a gene: 12. CDR1 and CDR2 (germline): KGHSH, LQKENI.

A word on this clone: It is likely a read error, because the conserved phenylalanine at the end of the CDR3 is missing. The DNA is omitted, as the CDR3 cannot be located on it reliably, and the CDR3 follows TCRdb's listing. The rearrangement uses TRBV5-1 and TRBJ1-6. Counting both end residues, the CDR3 totals 8 amino acids. Germline V lookup: CDR1 SGHRS, CDR2 YFSETQ. CDR3 loop: CASVRLNH.

With regard to this clone: The sample contains more than one DNA sequence encoding this CDR3. This chain connects TRBV14 to TRBJ2-1, with 12 bases fitting TRBD2. J gave up 1 base and V 0 bases, and 10 bases lay outside the gene matches. The CDR3 has 20 residues. CDR1 SGHDN and CDR2 FVKESK come from the germline V gene. CDR3 coding DNA: TGTGCCAGCAGCCAAGATCAGAGGCTAGCGGGAGGGCGGTCCTACAATGAGCAGTTCTTC. As protein: CASSQDQRLAGGRSYNEQFF.

This clone appeared once. This CDR3 fails to terminate in the conserved phenylalanine or tryptophan, so it likely reflects a read error. The DNA is omitted, as the CDR3 cannot be located on it reliably, and the CDR3 follows TCRdb's listing. The chain joins TRBV4-1 to TRBJ1-2; the table's D gene call, TRBD1, was not cross checked with the DNA. CDR1 is MGHRA and CDR2 is YSYEKL in the germline V gene. The CDR3 is 13 residues long, counting both termini. This CDR3 reads CASSQALEGEALI.